The text below deals with one TCR beta chain. The assay used was immunoSEQ (version v3.0), run at survey level. Method: immunoSEQ multiplex PCR; TCRdb's copy keeps in-frame clones and lacks some. The data hold about 44,000 clones, with about 95% observed a single time. The data were taken from a study of long-term antiretroviral therapy in people with HIV. The junction had 10 bases not matched to a gene; V was cut back by 10 bases and J by 2 bases. This CDR3 contains 16 residues. CDR1 MNHEY and CDR2 SMNVEV come from the germline V gene (reference sequence). The material was unsorted PBMCs, obtained 3.7 years after starting antiretroviral therapy. V and J are TRBV27 and TRBJ2-7; 14 bases are a match to TRBD2. The TCR originated in a woman in her forties or fifties with HIV. CDR3 region: CATLRLAGGPPYEQYF. CDR3 bases: TGTGCCACCCTTCGACTAGCGGGGGGGCCGCCCTACGAGCAGTACTTC.